Each of the 32 T cell receptor beta chains below was sequenced from the same sample in a study of cytomegalovirus exposure and HLA in healthy donors. PCR amplification relied on 60 Vbeta primers (plus 13 Jbeta primers). TCRdb keeps only in-frame clones here, not all; method: immunoSEQ multiplex PCR. The profile shows roughly 67,000 clones, 80% to 90% of them singletons. The sequencing input was PBMCs. Receptors were obtained from a woman aged 25 to 39 in good health and CMV-seronegative.

This chain uses TRBV19 with TRBJ2-1, with a weak D call TRBD1 (9 bases). CDR1 and CDR2 from the germline V gene are LNHDA and SQIVND (reference sequence). The length of the CDR3 is 16 residues. Trimming shortened V by 7 bases and J by 2 bases, and 18 bases separated the two germline ends. The CDR3 DNA follows: TGTGCCAGTAAAGACAGGGGGGGACTAGCCTACAATGAGCAGTTCTTC. This translates into CASKDRGGLAYNEQFF.

In its sample, this clone was seen a few times. CDR3 region: CASSQEFSTANTEAFF. CDR3 sequence (DNA): TGCGCCAGCAGCCAAGAATTTTCGACAGCGAACACTGAAGCTTTCTTT. The chain is built from TRBV4-3 and TRBJ1-1, with D maybe TRBD1 (5 bases). Germline V gene data show CDR1 as LGHNA and CDR2 as YSLEER. The length of the CDR3 is 16 residues. Trimming pared 0 bases from V and 1 base from J, leaving 12 bases between.

As for this clone: An end of the junction differs from the germline gene, which may be a read error. CDR3 sequence: CASSILDISDEQYF. The CDR3 DNA reads as TGTGCCAGTAGTATCTTGGACATCTCCGACGAGCAGTACTTC. This chain connects TRBV19 to TRBJ2-7; a possible D gene is TRBD1 (5 bases). Germline CDR1 reads LNHDA; CDR2 reads SQIVND (reference sequence). This CDR3 has 14 amino acids.

The chain combines TRBV7-8 with TRBJ2-7, with D possibly being TRBD1 (6 bases). Germline loops: CDR1 SGHVS, CDR2 FQNEAQ. The CDR3 sequence is 15 residues long. The V and J ends lost 0 bases and 2 bases respectively, with 11 bases between them. The CDR3 DNA reads TGTGCCAGCAGCTTAGCCGGGACACCAACCTACGAGCAGTACTTC. Protein: CASSLAGTPTYEQYF.

This clone was seen a handful of times. CDR3 residues: CASSDDLSYEQYF. The CDR3 bases are TGTGCCAGTAGCGATGATCTCTCCTACGAGCAGTACTTC. The V and J genes are TRBV19 and TRBJ2-5; D gene uncertain. The J call is doubtful: the DNA matches TRBJ2-7 better. The germline gives CDR1 LNHDA, CDR2 SQIVND (reference sequence). The CDR3 covers 13 residues.

The CDR3 DNA sequence: TGCGCCAGCAGCCAAGACGGACAGACCTCCTACAATGAGCAGTTCTTC. It yields the protein CASSQDGQTSYNEQFF. This sequence joins TRBV4-3 and TRBJ2-1; tentative D call: TRBD1 (6 bases). Germline values: CDR1 LGHNA, CDR2 YSLEER. CDR3 length: 16 amino acids. V gave up 0 bases and J gave up 0 bases, with 9 bases separating them.

The chain's CDR3 is CASSSFLGPEAFF. CDR3 DNA: TGTGCCAGCAGCTCGTTTCTGGGCCCTGAAGCTTTCTTT. The rearrangement uses TRBV11-3 and TRBJ1-1; D remains ambiguous. CDR1 SGHNT and CDR2 YENEEA come from the germline V gene. The length of the CDR3 is 13 residues. Trimming pared 4 bases from V and 6 bases from J, leaving 12 bases between.

The rearrangement links TRBV11-2 to TRBJ1-1; D possibly corresponds to TRBD1 (6 bases). V shed 1 base and J shed 4 bases, with 13 bases lying between them. Germline assignment: CDR1 SGHAT and CDR2 FQNNGV. CDR3 length equals 15 residues. CDR3 protein: CASSLVSQGSTEAFF. As DNA, the CDR3 is TGTGCCAGCAGCTTAGTGTCCCAGGGGTCCACTGAAGCTTTCTTT.

This sequence joins TRBV19 and TRBJ1-2; no clear D. Trimming pared 1 base from V and 6 bases from J, leaving 12 bases between. This CDR3 has 14 amino acids. Per the germline V gene, CDR1 is LNHDA and CDR2 is SQIVND (reference sequence). The CDR3 is CASSIGEGSHGYTF. The CDR3 nucleotides read TGTGCCAGTAGTATAGGAGAGGGCAGCCATGGCTACACCTTC.

The chain carries TRBV9 and TRBJ1-4; TRBD1 is a possible D gene (5 bases). The germline V gene encodes CDR1 SGDLS and CDR2 YYNGEE. Trimming shortened V by 0 bases and J by 0 bases, and 9 bases separated the two germline ends. CDR3 length equals 16 residues. CDR3 protein: CASSVGGGSTNEKLFF. CDR3 DNA: TGTGCCAGCAGCGTAGGGGGGGGATCAACTAATGAAAAACTGTTTTTT.

Only a few counts were recorded for this clone. J is TRBJ1-1 and V is TRBV2; D not certain. This CDR3 spans 15 amino acids. V lost 1 base and J lost 0, with 9 bases in between. CDR1 and CDR2 (germline): SNHLY, FYNNEI. The CDR3 is CASSEGRRLNTEAFF. CDR3 bases: TGTGCCAGCAGTGAAGGAAGGAGACTGAACACTGAAGCTTTCTTT. The variable domain in full, completed from reference TRBV2 and TRBJ1-1, reads EPEVTQTPSHQVTQMGQEVILRCVPISNHLYFYWYRQILGQKVEFLVSFYNNEISEKSEIFDDQFSVERPDGSNFTLKIRSTKLEDSAMYFCASSEGRRLNTEAFFGQGTRLTVV.

V gene TRBV5-1 combines with J gene TRBJ2-2, with D unclear. CDR3 length: 13 residues. Per the germline V gene, CDR1 is SGHRS and CDR2 is YFSETQ. The V end lost 5 bases, the J end lost 6 bases, and 11 bases lay between the germline ends. CDR3 sequence reads: CASSPPFAGELFF. The CDR3 coding sequence is TGCGCCAGCAGTCCCCCGTTCGCCGGGGAGCTGTTTTTT.

The chain couples TRBV4-2 to TRBJ1-5; D not resolved. Germline V lookup: CDR1 LGHNA, CDR2 YNFKEQ. The CDR3 is 17 amino acids. Trimming pared 1 base from V and 2 bases from J, leaving 15 bases between. CDR3 bases: TGTGCCAGCAGCCAAGCTGACACGGGCGGGGGCAATCAGCCCCAGCATTTT. The encoded protein is CASSQADTGGGNQPQHF.

The chain has TRBV7-2 and TRBJ2-3; D is ambiguous. The CDR3 totals 13 residues. CDR1 and CDR2 from the germline V gene are SGHTA and FQGNSA. With 5 bases removed from V and 6 bases from J, the gap between germline ends came to 12 bases. This CDR3 is CASSPHPRDTQYF. As DNA, the CDR3 is TGTGCCAGCAGCCCCCACCCGCGGGATACGCAGTATTTT.

The chain recombines TRBV5-1 with TRBJ2-7; D gene ambiguous. Trimming took off 0 bases at V and 3 bases at J, with 10 bases between the two ends. The CDR3 totals 14 residues. Germline CDR1 reads SGHRS; CDR2 reads YFSETQ. The CDR3, as DNA: TGCGCCAGCAGCTTGGAACAGTCTAACTACGAGCAGTACTTC. It translates to CASSLEQSNYEQYF.

This clone has just a few counts. The genes are TRBV5-1 and TRBJ2-5; no clear D gene. Per the germline V gene, CDR1 is SGHRS and CDR2 is YFSETQ. V was trimmed by 4 bases and J by 5 bases, leaving 6 bases between them. The CDR3 is 11 residues long. For the CDR3, the DNA is TGCGCCAGCAGCATAGAGGAGACCCAGTACTTC. Translated, it gives CASSIEETQYF.

V usage is TRBV5-5 and J usage is TRBJ2-3; 8 bases fit TRBD1. The CDR3 spans 14 residues. V trimming: 2 bases; J trimming: 3 bases; junction bases outside the gene matches: 2. Germline V lookup: CDR1 SGHKS, CDR2 YYEKEE (reference sequence). CDR3 DNA: TGTGCCAGCAGCTTCGGACAGGGTACAGATACGCAGTATTTT. As protein: CASSFGQGTDTQYF.

The chain carries TRBV11-2 and TRBJ1-4; D remains unclear. From germline, CDR1 is SGHAT and CDR2 FQNNGV. This CDR3 contains 15 residues. Trimming stripped 7 bases from V and 3 bases from J, with 15 bases between. CDR3 nucleotides: TGTGCCAGCACGATCGGAGCGGGGTCTAATGAAAAACTGTTTTTT. As protein: CASTIGAGSNEKLFF.

The genes are TRBV19 and TRBJ2-1; TRBD2 matches at 12 bases. Germline trimming cut 7 bases from V and 4 bases from J; bases unmatched to any gene: 11. Per the germline V gene, CDR1 is LNHDA and CDR2 is SQIVND (reference sequence). The CDR3 length is 17 residues. The CDR3 DNA reads as TGTGCCAGTACACTAGCGGGGGGCCTACCCGGATACAATGAGCAGTTCTTC. This sequence encodes CASTLAGGLPGYNEQFF.

The gene calls are TRBV4-2 and TRBJ1-2; a weak D match, TRBD1 (6 bases). This CDR3 has 15 amino acids. Germline V CDR1 and CDR2: LGHNA, YNFKEQ. V lost 1 base, J lost 2 bases, and 11 bases lay in between. Here the CDR3 DNA reads TGTGCCAGCAGCCAAGTTGCAGGGGAGAACTATGGCTACACCTTC. Translation gives CASSQVAGENYGYTF.

This clone occurred once. This chain connects TRBV7-2 to TRBJ1-2; 8 bases agree with TRBD1. Trimming took 0 bases from V and 12 from J; bases not matched to a gene: 12. CDR1 is SGHTA and CDR2 is FQGNSA in the germline V gene. The CDR3 extends over 15 amino acids. This CDR3 is CASSLAKTGGPYHTF. The DNA of the CDR3 is TGTGCCAGCAGCTTAGCGAAAACAGGGGGGCCCTACCACACCTTC.

This chain uses TRBV2 with TRBJ1-5; tentative D call: TRBD1 (5 bases). V lost 3 bases to trimming and J lost 6 bases, with 9 bases between them. The length of the CDR3 is 13 residues. Germline V gene lookup returns CDR1 SNHLY and CDR2 FYNNEI. CDR3 sequence reads: CASSDRVRQPQHF. The CDR3 nucleotides read TGTGCCAGCAGTGACAGGGTTCGTCAGCCCCAGCATTTT. The full variable domain, its missing parts supplied by reference TRBV2 and TRBJ1-5, is EPEVTQTPSHQVTQMGQEVILRCVPISNHLYFYWYRQILGQKVEFLVSFYNNEISEKSEIFDDQFSVERPDGSNFTLKIRSTKLEDSAMYFCASSDRVRQPQHFGDGTRLSIL.

The chain uses TRBV6-1 and TRBJ1-1, with D tentatively TRBD1 (5 bases). V dropped 0 bases and J dropped 1 base, with 9 bases sitting between them. This CDR3 spans 15 amino acids. Germline V CDR1 and CDR2: MNHNS, SASEGT. The CDR3 DNA sequence: TGTGCCAGCAGTGAAGCGGGAAGGGGGAACACTGAAGCTTTCTTT. It is translated as CASSEAGRGNTEAFF.

The chain joins TRBV20-1 to TRBJ1-4; TRBD1 matches 7 bases. V lost 6 bases and J lost 6; bases outside the gene matches: 1. Germline CDR1 and CDR2: DFQATT and SNEGSKA (reference sequence). This CDR3 has 11 amino acids. The CDR3 protein is CSAGTDEKLFF. The CDR3 region has the DNA TGCAGTGCGGGGACAGATGAAAAACTGTTTTTT.

The chain joins TRBV7-6 to TRBJ2-1; 7 nucleotides line up with TRBD2. Germline V gives CDR1 SGHVS, CDR2 FNYEAQ. The CDR3 runs to 16 residues. V dropped 1 base and J dropped 2; count of bases not matched to a gene: 5. In DNA form, the CDR3 reads TGTGCCAGCAGCTTAGTGGCGGGACTAACCTACAATGAGCAGTTCTTC. Residues: CASSLVAGLTYNEQFF.

The rearrangement joins TRBV9 to TRBJ1-4, with D tentatively TRBD1 (5 bases). There are 16 residues in the CDR3. With 0 bases removed from V and 7 bases from J, the gap between germline ends came to 16 bases. Germline assignment: CDR1 SGDLS and CDR2 YYNGEE. The CDR3 nucleotides read TGTGCCAGCAGCGTAGAAGTCTCAGGGTGGGGTGAAAAACTGTTTTTT. It codes for CASSVEVSGWGEKLFF. Together with reference TRBV9 and TRBJ1-4, the CDR3 gives the full variable domain: DSGVTQTPKHLITATGQRVTLRCSPRSGDLSVYWYQQSLDQGLQFLIQYYNGEERAKGNILERFSAQQFPDLHSELNLSSLELGDSALYFCASSVEVSGWGEKLFFGSGTQLSVL.

The V and J genes are TRBV14 and TRBJ1-4, with D possibly TRBD1 on 6 matching bases. The CDR3 has 17 amino acids. V lost 0 bases, J lost 6 bases, and 17 bases lay in between. CDR1 SGHDN and CDR2 FVKESK come from the germline V gene. The CDR3 region has the DNA TGTGCCAGCAGCCAAGAAAATCCGGGACACCCTCATGAAAAACTGTTTTTT. Residues: CASSQENPGHPHEKLFF.

The chain has TRBV9 and TRBJ2-5; D may be TRBD2 (6 bases). TRBJ2-7 matches the DNA end more closely, so the J call is doubtful. The CDR3 loop spans 17 amino acids. The germline V gene has CDR1 SGDLS and CDR2 YYNGEE. The CDR3 loop reads CASSPRASGGAGYEQYF. The CDR3 bases are TGTGCCAGCAGCCCTCGGGCGTCCGGCGGGGCCGGCTACGAGCAGTACTTC.

Here the CDR3 reads CASSSNDRGLYEQYF. The CDR3 DNA reads TGTGCCAGCAGCTCTAACGACAGGGGGCTGTACGAGCAGTACTTC. The chain uses TRBV7-9 and TRBJ2-7; 10 positions match TRBD1. The CDR3 is made up of 15 amino acids. Losses at the gene ends were 4 bases for V and 4 bases for J; bases not matched to a gene: 7. The germline CDR1 and CDR2 sequences are SEHNR and FQNEAQ (reference sequence).

This chain connects TRBV9 to TRBJ2-5, with TRBD1 matching over 12 bases. The CDR3 length is 17 residues. Unmatched junction bases numbered 10, after V lost 3 bases and J lost 4 bases. The germline CDR1 and CDR2 sequences are SGDLS and YYNGEE. CDR3 sequence reads: CASSDLLRDRGRETQYF. CDR3 in DNA: TGTGCCAGCAGCGACCTCCTTCGGGACAGGGGGCGAGAGACCCAGTACTTC.

This chain connects TRBV30 to TRBJ2-2; 7 positions agree with TRBD2. V gave up 3 bases and J gave up 4 bases; unmatched junction bases: 5. The length of the CDR3 is 14 residues. From germline, CDR1 is GTSNPN and CDR2 SVGIG (reference sequence). CDR3 in DNA: TGTGCCTGGAGCCGACTAGCTGGCACCGGGGAGCTGTTTTTT. Translating it yields CAWSRLAGTGELFF. The entire variable domain, with the rest obtained from reference TRBV30 and TRBJ2-2, is as follows: SQTIHQWPATLVQPVGSPLSLECTVEGTSNPNLYWYRQAAGRGLQLLFYSVGIGQISSEVPQNLSASRPQDRQFILSSKKLLLSDSGFYLCAWSRLAGTGELFFGEGSRLTVL.

This clone appeared once. J is TRBJ2-4 and V is TRBV7-2, with D perhaps matching TRBD2 (6 bases). V gave up 1 base and J gave up 5 bases, with 24 bases separating them. The CDR3 is 19 amino acids. CDR1 is SGHTA and CDR2 is FQGNSA in the germline V gene. The CDR3 DNA reads TGTGCCAGCAGCTTAGAGTCACTTGGGACTGCCTCTAGGCAAAACATTCAGTACTTC. Its translation is CASSLESLGTASRQNIQYF.